This T cell receptor (beta chain) stems from a study of T-cell reconstitution after alpha-beta-depleted transplantation in children. As it was prepared, the TCRbeta library received unique molecular identifiers. Each CDR3 protein gets one entry after TCRdb re-called the PCR reads with MiXCR. The data contain some 830,000 distinct CDR3 sequences, roughly 15% of them singletons. CDR3 size: 15 residues. The germline V and J ends were trimmed by 3 bases and 2 bases, with 14 bases remaining between them. CDR1 SGHTA and CDR2 FQGNSA come from the germline V gene. About this clonotype itself: Its antigen is currently unknown.

Study-level points and caveats: Newly generated T cells supplied most T-cell counts and diversity one year post-transplant. Reports say that about two months after transplant, the alpha-beta T cells came out of several hundred graft clones that had expanded.

The specimen comprised PBMCs, mostly from graft donor cells, sampled 360 days after TCRalphabeta/CD19-depleted stem cell transplant. The V and J genes are TRBV7-2 and TRBJ2-7, with D possibly matching TRBD1 (6 bases). This sequence originates from a male patient aged 10 to 17 who had a stem cell transplant for acute lymphoblastic leukemia, so the T cells may come from the graft donor. The CDR3, as DNA: TGTGCCAGCAGCTTTTACAGGGCGGGCGCCTACGAGCAGTACTTC. Its protein product is CASSFYRAGAYEQYF.